This T cell receptor beta chain was obtained from a study of T-cell reconstitution after alpha-beta-depleted transplantation in children. The CDR3 covers 13 residues. Trimming took 1 base from V and 3 from J, leaving 4 bases between them. Germline CDR1 and CDR2: SNHLY and FYNNEI. Note on this clonotype: Antigen unknown.

The study's findings and limits: Diversity and T-cell counts at one year after transplant derived mostly from new T cells.

Preparation of the TCRbeta library used unique molecular identifiers. TCRdb recomputed calls from the PCR reads with MiXCR, one row per CDR3 protein. There are more than 45,000 distinct CDR3 sequences in the sample; 50% to 55% occur only once, and under 40% lies in the top ten. The source was peripheral blood, collected before TCRalphabeta/CD19-depleted stem cell transplant. V gene TRBV2 combines with J gene TRBJ1-5, with D unresolved. This TCR was sampled from a boy less than two years old with SCID, due to receive a stem cell transplant. DNA for the CDR3: TGTGCCAGCAGTGAAGGGTTCAATCAGCCCCAGCATTTT. It codes for CASSEGFNQPQHF.